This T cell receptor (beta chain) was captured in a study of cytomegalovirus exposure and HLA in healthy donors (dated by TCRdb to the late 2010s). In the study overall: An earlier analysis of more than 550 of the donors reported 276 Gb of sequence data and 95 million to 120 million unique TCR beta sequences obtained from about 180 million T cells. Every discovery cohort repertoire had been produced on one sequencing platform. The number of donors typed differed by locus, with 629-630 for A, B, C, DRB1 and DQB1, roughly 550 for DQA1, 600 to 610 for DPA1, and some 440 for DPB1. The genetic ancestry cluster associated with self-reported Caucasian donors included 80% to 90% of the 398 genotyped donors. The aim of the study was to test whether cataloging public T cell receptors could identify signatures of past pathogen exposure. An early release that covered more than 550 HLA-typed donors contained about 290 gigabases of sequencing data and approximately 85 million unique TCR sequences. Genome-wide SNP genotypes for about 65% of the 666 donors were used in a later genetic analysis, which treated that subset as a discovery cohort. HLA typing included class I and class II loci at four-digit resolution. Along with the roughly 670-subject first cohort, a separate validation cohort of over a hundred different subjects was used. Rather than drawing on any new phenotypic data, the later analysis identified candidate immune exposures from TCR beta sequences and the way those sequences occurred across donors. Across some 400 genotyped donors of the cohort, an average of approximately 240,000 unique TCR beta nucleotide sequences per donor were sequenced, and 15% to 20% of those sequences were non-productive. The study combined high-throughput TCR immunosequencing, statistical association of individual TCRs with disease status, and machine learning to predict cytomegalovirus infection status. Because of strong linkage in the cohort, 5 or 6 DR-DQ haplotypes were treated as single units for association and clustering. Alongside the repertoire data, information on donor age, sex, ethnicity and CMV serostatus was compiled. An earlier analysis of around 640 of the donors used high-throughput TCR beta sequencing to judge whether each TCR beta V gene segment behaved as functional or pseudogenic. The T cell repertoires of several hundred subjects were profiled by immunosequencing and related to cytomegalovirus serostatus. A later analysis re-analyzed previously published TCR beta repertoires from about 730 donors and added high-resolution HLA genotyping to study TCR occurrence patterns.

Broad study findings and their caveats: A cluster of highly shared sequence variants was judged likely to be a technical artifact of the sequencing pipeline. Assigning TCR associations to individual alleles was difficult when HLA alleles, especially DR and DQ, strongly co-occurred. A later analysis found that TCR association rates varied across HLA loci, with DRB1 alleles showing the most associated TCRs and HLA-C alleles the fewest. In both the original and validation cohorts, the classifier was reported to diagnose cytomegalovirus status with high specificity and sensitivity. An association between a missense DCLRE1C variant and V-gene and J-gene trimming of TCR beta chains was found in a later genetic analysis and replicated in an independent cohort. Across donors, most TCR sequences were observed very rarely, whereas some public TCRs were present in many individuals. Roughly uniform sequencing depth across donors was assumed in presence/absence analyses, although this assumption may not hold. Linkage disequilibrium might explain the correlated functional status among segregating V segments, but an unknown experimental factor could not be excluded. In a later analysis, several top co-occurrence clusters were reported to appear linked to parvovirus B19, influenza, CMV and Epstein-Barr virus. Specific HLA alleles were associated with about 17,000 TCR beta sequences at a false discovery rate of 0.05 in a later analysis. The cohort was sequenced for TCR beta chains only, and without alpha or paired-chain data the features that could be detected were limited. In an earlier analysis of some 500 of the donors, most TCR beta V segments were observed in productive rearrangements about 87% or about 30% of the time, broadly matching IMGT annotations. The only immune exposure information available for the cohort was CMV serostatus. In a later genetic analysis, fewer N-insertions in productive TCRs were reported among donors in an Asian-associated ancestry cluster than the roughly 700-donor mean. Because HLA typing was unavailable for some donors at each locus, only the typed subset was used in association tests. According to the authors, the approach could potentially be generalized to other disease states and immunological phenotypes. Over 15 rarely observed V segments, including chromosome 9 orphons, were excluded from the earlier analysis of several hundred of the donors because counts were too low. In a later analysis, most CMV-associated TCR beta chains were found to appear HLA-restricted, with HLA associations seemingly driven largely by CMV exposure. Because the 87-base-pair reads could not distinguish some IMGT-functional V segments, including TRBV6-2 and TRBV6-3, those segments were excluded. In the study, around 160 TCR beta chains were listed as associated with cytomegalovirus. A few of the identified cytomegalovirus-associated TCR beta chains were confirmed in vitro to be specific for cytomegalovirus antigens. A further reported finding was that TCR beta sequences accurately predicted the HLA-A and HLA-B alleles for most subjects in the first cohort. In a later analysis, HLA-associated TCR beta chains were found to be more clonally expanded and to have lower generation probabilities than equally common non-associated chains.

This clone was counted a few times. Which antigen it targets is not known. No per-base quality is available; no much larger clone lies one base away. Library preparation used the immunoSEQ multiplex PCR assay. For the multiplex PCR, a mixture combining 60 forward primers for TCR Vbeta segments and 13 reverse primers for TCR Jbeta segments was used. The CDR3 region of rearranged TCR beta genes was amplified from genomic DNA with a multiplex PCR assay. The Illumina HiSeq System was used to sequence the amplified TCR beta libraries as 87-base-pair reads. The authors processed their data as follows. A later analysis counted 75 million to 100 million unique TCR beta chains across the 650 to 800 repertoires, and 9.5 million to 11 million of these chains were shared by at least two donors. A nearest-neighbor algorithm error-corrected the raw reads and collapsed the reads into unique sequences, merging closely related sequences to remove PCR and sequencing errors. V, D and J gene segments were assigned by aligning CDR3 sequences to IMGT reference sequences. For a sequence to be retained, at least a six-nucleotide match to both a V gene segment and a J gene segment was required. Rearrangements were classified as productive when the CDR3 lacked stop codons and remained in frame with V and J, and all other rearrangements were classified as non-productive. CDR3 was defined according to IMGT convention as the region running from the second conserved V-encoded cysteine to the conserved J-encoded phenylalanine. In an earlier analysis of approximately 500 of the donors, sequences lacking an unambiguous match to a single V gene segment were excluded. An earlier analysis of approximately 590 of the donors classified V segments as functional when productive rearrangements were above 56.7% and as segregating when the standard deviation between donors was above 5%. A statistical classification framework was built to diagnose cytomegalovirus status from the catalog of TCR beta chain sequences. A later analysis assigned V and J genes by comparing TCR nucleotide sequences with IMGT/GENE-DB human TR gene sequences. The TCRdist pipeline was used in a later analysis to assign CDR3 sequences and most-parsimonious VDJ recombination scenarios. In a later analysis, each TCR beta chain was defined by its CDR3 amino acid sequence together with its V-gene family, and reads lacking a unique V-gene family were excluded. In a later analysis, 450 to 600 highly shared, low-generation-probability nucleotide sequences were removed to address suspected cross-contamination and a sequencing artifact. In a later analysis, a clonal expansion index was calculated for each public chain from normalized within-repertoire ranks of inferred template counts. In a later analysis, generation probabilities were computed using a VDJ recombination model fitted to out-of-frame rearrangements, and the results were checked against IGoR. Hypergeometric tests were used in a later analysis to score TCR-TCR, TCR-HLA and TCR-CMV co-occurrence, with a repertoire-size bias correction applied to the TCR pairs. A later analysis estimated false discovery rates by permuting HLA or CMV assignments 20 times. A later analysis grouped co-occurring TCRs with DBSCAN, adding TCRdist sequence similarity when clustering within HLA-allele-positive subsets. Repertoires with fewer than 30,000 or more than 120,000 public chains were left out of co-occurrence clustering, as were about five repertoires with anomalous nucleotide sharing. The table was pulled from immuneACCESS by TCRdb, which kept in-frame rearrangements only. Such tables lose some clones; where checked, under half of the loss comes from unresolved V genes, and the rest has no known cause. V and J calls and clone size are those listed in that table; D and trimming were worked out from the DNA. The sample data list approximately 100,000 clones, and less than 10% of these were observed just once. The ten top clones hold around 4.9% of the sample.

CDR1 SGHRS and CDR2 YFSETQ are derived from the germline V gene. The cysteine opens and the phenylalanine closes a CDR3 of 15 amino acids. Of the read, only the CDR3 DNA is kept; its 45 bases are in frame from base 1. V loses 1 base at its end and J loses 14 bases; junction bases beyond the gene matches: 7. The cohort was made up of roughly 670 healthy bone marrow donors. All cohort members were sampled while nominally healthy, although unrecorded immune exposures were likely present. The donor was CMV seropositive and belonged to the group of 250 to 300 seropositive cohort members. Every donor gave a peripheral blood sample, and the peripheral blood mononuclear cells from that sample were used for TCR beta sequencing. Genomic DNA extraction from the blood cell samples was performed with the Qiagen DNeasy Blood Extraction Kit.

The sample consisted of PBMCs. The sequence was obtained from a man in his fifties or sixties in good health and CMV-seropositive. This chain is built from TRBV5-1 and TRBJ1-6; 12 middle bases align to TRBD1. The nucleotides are TGCGCCAGCAGCTTGCCGGGACAGGGGGCGAAGGCCCTCCACTTT. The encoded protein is CASSLPGQGAKALHF.